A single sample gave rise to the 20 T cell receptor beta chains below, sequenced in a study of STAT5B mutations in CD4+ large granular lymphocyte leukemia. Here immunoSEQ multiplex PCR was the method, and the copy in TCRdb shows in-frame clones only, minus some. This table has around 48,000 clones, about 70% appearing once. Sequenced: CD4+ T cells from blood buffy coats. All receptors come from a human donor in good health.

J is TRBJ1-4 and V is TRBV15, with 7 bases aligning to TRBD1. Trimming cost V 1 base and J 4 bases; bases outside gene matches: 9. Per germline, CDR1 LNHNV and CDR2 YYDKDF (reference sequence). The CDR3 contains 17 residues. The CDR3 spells CATSRAGGGVSNEKLFF. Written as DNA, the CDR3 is TGTGCCACCAGCAGAGCGGGAGGGGGCGTGAGTAATGAAAAACTGTTTTTT. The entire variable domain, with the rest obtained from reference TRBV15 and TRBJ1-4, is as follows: DAMVIQNPRYQVTQFGKPVTLSCSQTLNHNVMYWYQQKSSQAPKLLFHYYDKDFNNEADTPDNFQSRRPNTSFCFLDIRSPGLGDTAMYLCATSRAGGGVSNEKLFFGSGTQLSVL.

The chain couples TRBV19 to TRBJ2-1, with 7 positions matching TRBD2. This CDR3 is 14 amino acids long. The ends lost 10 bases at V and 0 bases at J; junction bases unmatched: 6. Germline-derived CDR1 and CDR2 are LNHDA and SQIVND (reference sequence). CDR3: CATRTRGSYNEQFF. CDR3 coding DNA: TGTGCCACCAGGACTAGGGGCTCCTACAATGAGCAGTTCTTC.

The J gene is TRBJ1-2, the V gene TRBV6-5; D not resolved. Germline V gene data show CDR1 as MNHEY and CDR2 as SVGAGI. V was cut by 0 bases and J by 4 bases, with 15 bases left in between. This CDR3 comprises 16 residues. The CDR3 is CASSYSAGSIPYGYTF. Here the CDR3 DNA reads TGTGCCAGCAGTTACTCGGCCGGGAGTATACCCTATGGCTACACCTTC.

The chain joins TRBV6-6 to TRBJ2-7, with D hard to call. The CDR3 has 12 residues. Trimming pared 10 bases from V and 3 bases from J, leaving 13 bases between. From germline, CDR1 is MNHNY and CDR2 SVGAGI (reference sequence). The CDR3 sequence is CATSRKGYEQYF. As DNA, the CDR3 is TGTGCCACCTCCCGTAAGGGCTACGAGCAGTACTTC.

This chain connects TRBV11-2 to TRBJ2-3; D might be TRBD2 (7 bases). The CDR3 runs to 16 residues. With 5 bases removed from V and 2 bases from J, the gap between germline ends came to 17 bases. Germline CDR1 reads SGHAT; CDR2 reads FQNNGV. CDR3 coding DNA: TGTGCCAGCAGCAAGGGGGTGGCGGGGGACACAGATACGCAGTATTTT. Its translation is CASSKGVAGDTDTQYF.

The CDR3, as DNA: TGTGCCAGCAGCTTGGGGGGGGGCTCGGGCTACGAGCAGTACTTC. Its translation: CASSLGGGSGYEQYF. This chain uses TRBV7-2 with TRBJ2-7, with D possibly TRBD2 on 7 matching bases. V lost 3 bases and J lost 3, with 15 bases in between. Germline CDR1 and CDR2: SGHTA and FQGNSA. The CDR3 runs 15 residues.

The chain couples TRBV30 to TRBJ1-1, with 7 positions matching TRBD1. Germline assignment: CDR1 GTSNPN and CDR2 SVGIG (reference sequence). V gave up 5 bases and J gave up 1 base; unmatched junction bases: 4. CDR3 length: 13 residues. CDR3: CAWSGTENTEAFF. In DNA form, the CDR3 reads TGTGCCTGGTCCGGGACAGAGAACACTGAAGCTTTCTTT. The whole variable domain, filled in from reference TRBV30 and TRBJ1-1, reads SQTIHQWPATLVQPVGSPLSLECTVEGTSNPNLYWYRQAAGRGLQLLFYSVGIGQISSEVPQNLSASRPQDRQFILSSKKLLLSDSGFYLCAWSGTENTEAFFGQGTRLTVV.

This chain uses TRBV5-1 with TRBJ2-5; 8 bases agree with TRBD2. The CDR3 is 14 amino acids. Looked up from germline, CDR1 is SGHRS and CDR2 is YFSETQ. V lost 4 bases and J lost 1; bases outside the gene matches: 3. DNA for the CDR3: TGCGCCAGCAGCCCCGGGGGGGGCCAAGAGACCCAGTACTTC. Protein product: CASSPGGGQETQYF.

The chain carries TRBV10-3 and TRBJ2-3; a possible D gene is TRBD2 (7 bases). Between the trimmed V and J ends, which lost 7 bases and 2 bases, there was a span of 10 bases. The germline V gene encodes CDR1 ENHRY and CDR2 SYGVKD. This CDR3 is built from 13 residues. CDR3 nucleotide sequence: TGTGCCATCAAGGGGGGGGCCACAGATACGCAGTATTTT. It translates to CAIKGGATDTQYF.

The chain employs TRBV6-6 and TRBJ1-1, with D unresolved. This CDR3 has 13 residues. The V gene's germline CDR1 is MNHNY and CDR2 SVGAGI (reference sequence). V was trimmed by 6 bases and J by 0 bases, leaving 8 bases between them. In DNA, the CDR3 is TGTGCCAGCAGAAGGGTAATGAACACTGAAGCTTTCTTT. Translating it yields CASRRVMNTEAFF.

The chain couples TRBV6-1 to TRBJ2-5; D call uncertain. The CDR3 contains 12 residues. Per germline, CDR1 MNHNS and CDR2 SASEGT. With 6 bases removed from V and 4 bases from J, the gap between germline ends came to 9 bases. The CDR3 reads CASRSPGETQYF. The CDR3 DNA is TGTGCCAGCAGATCCCCCGGAGAGACCCAGTACTTC.

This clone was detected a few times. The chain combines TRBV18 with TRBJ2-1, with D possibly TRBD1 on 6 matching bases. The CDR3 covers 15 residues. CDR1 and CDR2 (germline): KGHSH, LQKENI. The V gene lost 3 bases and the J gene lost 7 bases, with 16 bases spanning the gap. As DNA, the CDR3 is TGTGCCAGCTCACCGACAGGCATGGACCCAAATGAGCAGTTCTTC. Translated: CASSPTGMDPNEQFF. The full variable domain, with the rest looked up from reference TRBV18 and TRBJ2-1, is NAGVMQNPRHLVRRRGQEARLRCSPMKGHSHVYWYRQLPEEGLKFMVYLQKENIIDESGMPKERFSAEFPKEGPSILRIQQVVRGDSAAYFCASSPTGMDPNEQFFGPGTRLTVL.

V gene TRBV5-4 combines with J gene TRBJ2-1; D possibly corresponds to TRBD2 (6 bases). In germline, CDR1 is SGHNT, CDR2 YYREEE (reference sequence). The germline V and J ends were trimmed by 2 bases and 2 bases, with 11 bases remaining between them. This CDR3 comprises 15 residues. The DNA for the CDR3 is TGTGCCAGCAGCTTATCGGGACTCGCCTACAATGAGCAGTTCTTC. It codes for CASSLSGLAYNEQFF.

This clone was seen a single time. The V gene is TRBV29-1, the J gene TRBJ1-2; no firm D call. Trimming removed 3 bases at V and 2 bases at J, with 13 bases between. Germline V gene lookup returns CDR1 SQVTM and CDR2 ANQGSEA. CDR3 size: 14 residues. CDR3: CSVDFIPANYGYTF. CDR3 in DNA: TGCAGCGTTGATTTTATCCCCGCGAACTATGGCTACACCTTC.

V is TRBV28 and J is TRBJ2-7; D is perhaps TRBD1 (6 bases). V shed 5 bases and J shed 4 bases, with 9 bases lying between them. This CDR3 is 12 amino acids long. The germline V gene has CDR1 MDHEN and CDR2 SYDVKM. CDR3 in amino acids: CASSLQGYEQYV. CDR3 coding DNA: TGTGCCAGCAGTCTTCAGGGGTACGAGCAGTACGTC.

The CDR3 bases are TGTGCCAGCAGCGTAAGTGAACAGGGTTTGAACACTGAAGCTTTCTTT. Translated, it gives CASSVSEQGLNTEAFF. V usage is TRBV9 and J usage is TRBJ1-1; D may be TRBD1 (6 bases). V was trimmed by 1 base and J by 0 bases, leaving 13 bases between them. The CDR3 loop spans 16 amino acids. Per the germline V gene, CDR1 is SGDLS and CDR2 is YYNGEE.

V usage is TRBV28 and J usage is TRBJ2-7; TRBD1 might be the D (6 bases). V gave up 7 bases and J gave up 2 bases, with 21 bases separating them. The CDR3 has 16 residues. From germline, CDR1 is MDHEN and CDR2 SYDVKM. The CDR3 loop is CASTPGAVDSTYEQYF. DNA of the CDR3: TGTGCCAGCACCCCAGGGGCAGTGGACAGCACCTACGAGCAGTACTTC.

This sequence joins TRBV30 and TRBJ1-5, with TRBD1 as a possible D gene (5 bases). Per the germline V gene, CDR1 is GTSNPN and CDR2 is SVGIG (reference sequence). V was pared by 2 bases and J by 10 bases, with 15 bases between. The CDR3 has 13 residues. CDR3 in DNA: TGTGCCTGGAGTTTATCCGGGGACGGCCCCCAGCATTTT. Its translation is CAWSLSGDGPQHF.

In DNA form, the CDR3 reads TGTGCCAGCAGCTCCCCCTCGTCCGGACTAGCGGGGGAGACCCAGTACTTC. This encodes CASSSPSSGLAGETQYF. The chain carries TRBV5-4 and TRBJ2-5; 12 positions agree with TRBD2. The CDR3 is 17 amino acids. The germline gives CDR1 SGHNT, CDR2 YYREEE (reference sequence). Unmatched junction bases numbered 11, after V lost 3 bases and J lost 5 bases.

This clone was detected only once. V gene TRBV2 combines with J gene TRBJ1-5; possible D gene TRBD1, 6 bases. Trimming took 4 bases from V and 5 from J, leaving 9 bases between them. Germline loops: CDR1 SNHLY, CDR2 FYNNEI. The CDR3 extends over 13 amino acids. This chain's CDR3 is CASSAYRDQPQHF. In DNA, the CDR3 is TGTGCCAGCAGTGCCTACAGGGATCAGCCCCAGCATTTT.